This record looks at one T cell receptor (beta chain) sequence and its context. The target antigen is unknown. The sample originates from a study of early T cells in non-severe SARS-CoV-2 infection. Study information: Sequencing of unsorted whole blood was done on bulk RNA, leaving chains unpaired.

CDR1 and CDR2 (germline): DFQATT, SNEGSKA (reference sequence). The CDR3 has 14 residues. V lost 0 bases, J lost 6 bases, and 7 bases stayed unmatched. In the library, individual cDNA molecules carried attached unique molecular identifiers. Each CDR3 protein gets one entry after TCRdb re-called the 5' RACE reads with MiXCR. The sample comprises about 50,000 distinct CDR3 sequences, about 10% of which are singletons, and 6.5% rests with the top ten. Findings and limits, study-wide: Anti-spike CD8 responses were favored in VDJdb matching, and private and CD4 specificities were missed.

The chain links TRBV20-1 to TRBJ2-7; 8 nucleotides match TRBD1. The TCR comes from an adult who was a healthcare worker with PCR-confirmed SARS-CoV-2 infection or an uninfected control (not recorded which). Sequencing was carried out using whole blood. In nucleotides, the CDR3 is TGCAGTGCTAGAGACGGACAGGGACCGTCCGAGCAGTACTTC. This gives the protein CSARDGQGPSEQYF.